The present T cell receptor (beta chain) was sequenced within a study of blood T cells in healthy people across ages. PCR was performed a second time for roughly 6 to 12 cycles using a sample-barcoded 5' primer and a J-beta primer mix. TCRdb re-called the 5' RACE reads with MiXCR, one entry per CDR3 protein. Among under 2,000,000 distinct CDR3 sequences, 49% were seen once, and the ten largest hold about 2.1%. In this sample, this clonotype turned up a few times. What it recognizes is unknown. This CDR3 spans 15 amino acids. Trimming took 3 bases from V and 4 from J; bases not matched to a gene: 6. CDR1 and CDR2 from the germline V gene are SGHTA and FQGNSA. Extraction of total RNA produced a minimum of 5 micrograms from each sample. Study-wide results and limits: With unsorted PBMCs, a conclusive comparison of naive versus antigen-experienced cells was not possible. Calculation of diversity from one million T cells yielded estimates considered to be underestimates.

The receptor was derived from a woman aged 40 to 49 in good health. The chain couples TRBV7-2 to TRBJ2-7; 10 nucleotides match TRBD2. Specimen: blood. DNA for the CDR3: TGTGCCAGCAGCTTGGAGCCTAGCGGGGGATACGAGCAGTACTTC. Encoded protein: CASSLEPSGGYEQYF.